This is a list of T cell receptor beta chains from one sample in a study of cytomegalovirus exposure and HLA in healthy donors. Measured with immunoSEQ multiplex PCR; TCRdb has only the in-frame clones, and not every one. The data contain around 90,000 clones, approximately 88% of them seen just once; the ten biggest clones take up around 10%. The sample comprised PBMCs. These receptors came from a woman under 30 in good health and CMV-seropositive. The CDR3 runs from the conserved cysteine through the conserved F or W. The order of the fields is V gene, D gene, J gene, CDR3 protein, CDR3 DNA. D genes are given only for firm matches.

>TRBV7-3|.|TRBJ1-1
CASSLITDSHTEAFF
TGTGCCAGCAGCTTAATTACCGACAGCCACACTGAAGCTTTCTTT
>TRBV30|.|TRBJ2-6
CAWNSFTGANVLTF
TGTGCCTGGAACAGCTTTACTGGGGCCAACGTCCTGACTTTC
>TRBV5-6|.|TRBJ1-2
CASSLEYRVGYGYTF
TGTGCCAGCAGCCTGGAGTACAGGGTGGGGTATGGCTACACCTTC
>TRBV7-2|.|TRBJ2-2
CASSPPGRGTFGELFF
TGTGCCAGCAGCCCCCCGGGAAGGGGGACGTTCGGGGAGCTGTTTTTT
>TRBV6-5|TRBD1|TRBJ2-1
CASSYSTGQGTDEQFF
TGTGCCAGCAGTTACTCGACCGGACAGGGCACCGATGAGCAGTTCTTC
>TRBV6-5|TRBD1|TRBJ2-2
CASTSGGADTGELFF
TGTGCCAGCACTTCAGGGGGCGCCGACACCGGGGAGCTGTTTTTT
>TRBV27|TRBD1|TRBJ1-5
CASSWDRHQPQHF
TGTGCCAGCAGTTGGGACAGACATCAGCCCCAGCATTTT
>TRBV4-3|TRBD1|TRBJ2-1
CASSQVDGTDEQFF
TGCGCCAGCAGCCAAGTGGATGGGACAGATGAGCAGTTCTTC
>TRBV21-1|.|TRBJ1-2
CASSRFSRGMRGRYGYTF
TGTGCCAGCAGCAGGTTCTCTCGCGGGATGAGGGGCAGATATGGCTACACCTTC
>TRBV30|.|TRBJ2-5
CAWNLAETQYF
TGTGCCTGGAACCTAGCAGAGACCCAGTACTTC
>TRBV30|.|TRBJ1-4
CAWGGGVREKLFF
TGTGCCTGGGGCGGGGGGGTACGCGAAAAACTGTTTTTT
>TRBV27|.|TRBJ1-2
CASSPRTTPNYGYTF
TGTGCCAGCAGCCCGAGGACAACCCCTAACTATGGCTACACCTTC
>TRBV7-9|.|TRBJ1-2
CASSLGASGNGYTF
TGTGCCAGCAGCTTAGGAGCTTCGGGGAATGGCTACACCTTC
>TRBV10-3|.|TRBJ2-7
CAISLASGGAYEQYF
TGTGCCATCAGTTTGGCATCCGGCGGAGCCTACGAGCAGTACTTC
>TRBV7-6|TRBD1|TRBJ2-1
CASSLTAGGTNEQFF
TGTGCCAGCAGCTTAACGGCAGGGGGCACGAATGAGCAGTTCTTC
>TRBV4-1|TRBD1|TRBJ2-7
CASSRITGGPYEQYF
TGCGCCAGCAGCCGTATTACAGGGGGCCCCTACGAGCAGTACTTC
>TRBV5-6|.|TRBJ1-6
CASGSSSYNSPLHF
TGTGCCAGCGGTTCTAGCTCCTATAATTCACCCCTCCACTTT
>TRBV7-2|.|TRBJ1-1
CASSKDARQDTEAFF
TGTGCCAGCAGCAAAGACGCACGTCAGGACACTGAAGCTTTCTTT
>TRBV6-1|.|TRBJ2-7
CATRRNYEQYF
TGTGCAACGAGGCGGAACTACGAGCAGTACTTC
>TRBV19|.|TRBJ1-4
CASSIQVATNEKLFF
TGTGCCAGTAGTATACAGGTTGCAACTAATGAAAAACTGTTTTTT